This entry is about one T cell receptor (beta chain). Its target is unknown. There are 16 residues in the CDR3. This entry comes from a study of CXCR3-negative and CXCR3-positive naive CD8 T cells. Findings and limits, study-wide: From TRB CDR3 properties, TCR strength was inferred; surface CD5 did not differ between naive subsets. Greater hydrophobicity was found in TRB CDR3s of CXCR3-positive naive cells than of CXCR3-negative naive cells. Fresh PBMCs served for most assays, and CXCR3 expression fell partially after cryopreservation.

Naive CD8+ T cells were CD45RO-CCR7+CD27+CD95-. Libraries were UMI-labeled 5' RACE TRB cDNA. Using the 5' RACE reads, TCRdb records one entry per CDR3 protein without DNA. This sample's clone table lists over 70,000 distinct CDR3 sequences. This clonotype was sampled from a human donor in good health. Some clones in this sample may be carry-over from other donors' samples. The sequencing sample was made of naive CXCR3+ CD8+ T cells from blood. Subset described: CD45RO-CCR7+CD27+CD95- naive CD8+ T cells expressing CXCR3 (TNR3+). The gene calls are TRBV12-2 and TRBJ2-7; TCRdb calls TRBD1, which cannot be checked without DNA. TRBV12-2 is designated a pseudogene. Here the CDR3 reads CASRLAGPGFPYEQYF.